The 23 T cell receptor beta chains reported below all come from one sample, sequenced in a study of blood T cell repertoires in COVID-19. The protocol was immunoSEQ multiplex PCR, while the TCRdb copy is restricted to in-frame clones and leaves out a portion. The sample lists about 300,000 clones, 89% seen once, with 1.8% in the top ten. The sample was peripheral blood. The receptors were gathered from a woman aged 25 to 39 with COVID-19, enrolled during active disease.

The chain has TRBV5-1 and TRBJ1-4; D is ambiguous. The germline V gene has CDR1 SGHRS and CDR2 YFSETQ. The CDR3 has 16 amino acids. V dropped 1 base and J dropped 6 bases, with 16 bases sitting between them. This chain's CDR3 is CASSLNSARGDEKLFF. The CDR3 nucleotides are TGCGCCAGCAGCTTGAATTCGGCTCGGGGTGATGAAAAACTGTTTTTT.

This chain connects TRBV29-1 to TRBJ1-2; no clear D gene. Trimming took 7 bases from V and 4 from J, leaving 16 bases between them. CDR1 is SQVTM, CDR2 ANQGSEA, per germline. The CDR3 runs to 13 residues. The CDR3 region is CSAQDSGGYGYTF. As DNA, the CDR3 is TGCAGCGCCCAGGACTCAGGCGGCTATGGCTACACCTTC.

The chain joins TRBV7-9 to TRBJ2-2; the D is unclear. This CDR3 is built from 14 residues. Trimming removed 1 base from V and 5 bases from J, with 8 bases in between. Germline assignment: CDR1 SEHNR and CDR2 FQNEAQ (reference sequence). CDR3 sequence: CASSLVSVTGELFF. The CDR3 DNA reads as TGTGCCAGCAGCTTAGTCTCGGTTACCGGGGAGCTGTTTTTT.

The rearrangement uses TRBV29-1 and TRBJ1-1, with TRBD1 as a possible D gene (5 bases). Trimming took 7 bases from V and 1 from J, leaving 19 bases between them. This CDR3 has 15 residues. CDR1 is SQVTM and CDR2 is ANQGSEA in the germline V gene. CDR3 DNA: TGCAGCGCCGGGCGGTACCTGGGGCGGAACACTGAAGCTTTCTTT. The encoded protein is CSAGRYLGRNTEAFF.

This clone has at least ten counts. This chain connects TRBV18 to TRBJ1-1; D is undetermined. The germline CDR1 and CDR2 sequences are KGHSH and LQKENI. This CDR3 comprises 13 residues. The V end lost 4 bases, the J end lost 7 bases, and 13 bases lay between the germline ends. The CDR3 DNA follows: TGTGCCAGCTCACAGCAACAGACGGATGAAGCTTTCTTT. It is translated as CASSQQQTDEAFF. Full variable domain (rest looked up from reference TRBV18 and TRBJ1-1): NAGVMQNPRHLVRRRGQEARLRCSPMKGHSHVYWYRQLPEEGLKFMVYLQKENIIDESGMPKERFSAEFPKEGPSILRIQQVVRGDSAAYFCASSQQQTDEAFFGQGTRLTVV.

The DNA for the CDR3 is TGTGCCAGCAGTCCCTGGGCACTAGCTTCAGCCAAAAACATTCAGTACTTC. Translation gives CASSPWALASAKNIQYF. The gene calls are TRBV2 and TRBJ2-4; D is perhaps TRBD2 (6 bases). There are 17 residues in the CDR3. Between the trimmed V and J ends, which lost 5 bases and 0 bases, there was a span of 17 bases. The germline V gene has CDR1 SNHLY and CDR2 FYNNEI.

The rearrangement joins TRBV4-1 to TRBJ1-5; 10 bases match TRBD1. CDR3 length: 15 residues. The V segment lost 4 bases and the J segment 6 bases; nucleotides outside the gene matches: 6. CDR1 and CDR2 (germline): MGHRA, YSYEKL. CDR3 nucleotide sequence: TGCGCCAGCAGCCGAGGGACAGGGGTAAGTCAGCCCCAGCATTTT. Residues: CASSRGTGVSQPQHF.

The rearrangement links TRBV3-1 (or the pseudogene TRBV3-2) to TRBJ1-5; TRBD1 matches at 7 bases. This CDR3 spans 15 amino acids. Looked up from germline, CDR1 is LGHDT and CDR2 is YNNKEL (reference sequence). Germline trimming cut 1 base from V and 7 bases from J; bases unmatched to any gene: 7. The CDR3 nucleotides read TGTGCCAGCAGCCAAGGGCCAGGGGGATACCAGCCCCAGCATTTT. Protein: CASSQGPGGYQPQHF.

This chain connects TRBV1 to TRBJ1-3; TRBD1, the table's D call, was not compared with the DNA. TRBV1 is shown as a pseudogene. This CDR3 is built from 20 residues. CDR3 in DNA: TGCACCAGCACCCACCACGGGACAGTGAAGAAGAGGTGCTCTGGAAACACCATATATTTT. This sequence encodes CTSTHHGTVKKRCSGNTIYF.

On this clone itself: Additional DNA sequences in this sample encode the identical CDR3. The chain uses TRBV6-5 and TRBJ1-5; 9 bases are a match to TRBD1. Germline V CDR1 and CDR2: MNHEY, SVGAGI. After removal of 6 bases from V and 5 bases from J, the junction contained 2 bases not matched to a gene. This CDR3 is built from 13 residues. CDR3 in amino acids: CASRRTGDQPQHF. CDR3 nucleotides: TGTGCCAGCAGAAGGACAGGGGATCAGCCCCAGCATTTT.

The gene calls are TRBV4-1 and TRBJ1-1; TRBD1 matches 7 bases. The CDR3 spans 15 residues. Germline V gene sequence: CDR1 MGHRA, CDR2 YSYEKL. V was clipped by 4 bases and J by 1 base; unmatched bases: 6. The CDR3 sequence: CASSPRQGTNTEAFF. In DNA form, the CDR3 reads TGCGCCAGCAGCCCGCGACAGGGAACGAACACTGAAGCTTTCTTT.

The chain combines TRBV11-2 with TRBJ2-4; D is undetermined. The CDR3 has 15 amino acids. In germline, CDR1 is SGHAT, CDR2 FQNNGV. Trimming removed 2 bases at V and 3 bases at J, with 11 bases between. The CDR3: CASSLIRGDKNIQYF. Written as DNA, the CDR3 is TGTGCCAGCAGCTTAATCAGAGGCGACAAAAACATTCAGTACTTC.

Only a few counts were recorded for this clone. This chain uses TRBV6-1 with TRBJ1-2; the D is unclear. The V gene's germline CDR1 is MNHNS and CDR2 SASEGT. V was cut by 1 base and J by 5 bases, with 8 bases left in between. The CDR3 consists of 13 residues. The CDR3 DNA is TGTGCCAGCAGTGAAGACTGGCGGTATGGCTACACCTTC. Translation: CASSEDWRYGYTF.

This clone appeared a single time. The rearrangement joins TRBV18 to TRBJ2-4; 7 bases are shared with TRBD1. Unmatched junction bases numbered 5, after V lost 3 bases and J lost 9 bases. Germline loops: CDR1 KGHSH, CDR2 LQKENI. The CDR3 has 13 amino acids. The CDR3 region has the DNA TGTGCCAGCTCACCTGACAGGGACGGCATTCAGTACTTC. Its translation: CASSPDRDGIQYF.

The gene calls are TRBV19 and TRBJ2-3; TRBD2 is a possible D gene (5 bases). The CDR3 totals 17 residues. Germline-derived CDR1 and CDR2 are LNHDA and SQIVND (reference sequence). V lost 1 base, J lost 4 bases, and 18 bases lay in between. CDR3 amino acids: CASSIGAGELSADTQYF. The CDR3 DNA is TGTGCCAGTAGTATAGGGGCGGGCGAACTGTCCGCAGATACGCAGTATTTT.

The chain employs TRBV27 and TRBJ1-1, with D perhaps TRBD1 (5 bases). Germline loops: CDR1 MNHEY, CDR2 SMNVEV (reference sequence). CDR3 length: 15 amino acids. V was shortened by 2 bases and J by 2 bases, with 12 bases between the two germline ends. CDR3 sequence reads: CASSLGGRFNTEAFF. The CDR3 DNA reads as TGTGCCAGCAGTTTAGGGGGGAGGTTCAACACTGAAGCTTTCTTT.

The V and J genes are TRBV2 and TRBJ1-2, with D perhaps matching TRBD1 (6 bases). The CDR3 length is 13 residues. Germline assignment: CDR1 SNHLY and CDR2 FYNNEI. Trimming shortened V by 8 bases and J by 8 bases, and 18 bases separated the two germline ends. CDR3 bases: TGTGCCAGCTCGATCTTACAGGGCTGGGGCTACACCTTC. Translating gives CASSILQGWGYTF.

The chain recombines TRBV7-2 with TRBJ2-1, with D possibly matching TRBD2 (6 bases). Germline V lookup: CDR1 SGHTA, CDR2 FQGNSA. V dropped 0 bases and J dropped 7 bases, with 19 bases sitting between them. This CDR3 spans 17 amino acids. CDR3 region: CASSLATGRGSINEQFF. The CDR3 DNA reads as TGTGCCAGCAGCTTAGCGACGGGTCGGGGGAGCATTAATGAGCAGTTCTTC.

This clone has only a few counts. The chain combines TRBV6-6 with TRBJ1-1; D perhaps matches TRBD1 (6 bases). The CDR3 extends over 15 amino acids. The V end lost 6 bases, the J end lost 0 bases, and 14 bases lay between the germline ends. From germline, CDR1 is MNHNY and CDR2 SVGAGI (reference sequence). CDR3 in amino acids: CASRTLGGMNTEAFF. Written as DNA, the CDR3 is TGTGCCAGCAGGACTCTTGGGGGCATGAACACTGAAGCTTTCTTT.

The V call is TRBV7-2, the J call TRBJ1-6; 7 nucleotides match TRBD1. CDR1 is SGHTA and CDR2 is FQGNSA in the germline V gene. V trimming: 4 bases; J trimming: 7 bases; junction bases outside the gene matches: 7. CDR3 length: 15 amino acids. The CDR3 coding sequence is TGTGCCAGCAGCTCTACAGGGGTAAGGAATTCACCCCTCCACTTT. This sequence encodes CASSSTGVRNSPLHF.

The chain links TRBV4-1 to TRBJ2-2, with 9 nucleotides matching TRBD2. Trimming took 6 bases from V and 7 from J; bases not matched to a gene: 18. Germline V gene lookup returns CDR1 MGHRA and CDR2 YSYEKL. CDR3 length: 18 residues. CDR3 protein: CASRSSRSGSGGVGELFF. The DNA of the CDR3 is TGCGCCAGCAGAAGCTCCAGGTCGGGTAGCGGGGGTGTCGGGGAGCTGTTTTTT.

This chain joins TRBV14 and TRBJ1-2, with 7 positions matching TRBD1. CDR1 is SGHDN, CDR2 FVKESK, per germline. The CDR3 extends over 15 amino acids. V dropped 4 bases and J dropped 4; count of bases not matched to a gene: 9. The CDR3 DNA reads as TGTGCCAGCAGCCCCCCCGGGACAGCTTCCTATGGCTACACCTTC. Its translation is CASSPPGTASYGYTF.

The chain couples TRBV18 to TRBJ1-1; 7 nucleotides align to TRBD1. The CDR3 covers 15 residues. From germline, CDR1 is KGHSH and CDR2 LQKENI. Unmatched junction bases numbered 9, after V lost 4 bases and J lost 4 bases. CDR3 amino acids: CASSRDRTTSTEAFF. The CDR3 DNA reads TGTGCCAGCTCACGGGACAGAACTACAAGCACTGAAGCTTTCTTT. Together with reference TRBV18 and TRBJ1-1, the CDR3 gives the full variable domain: NAGVMQNPRHLVRRRGQEARLRCSPMKGHSHVYWYRQLPEEGLKFMVYLQKENIIDESGMPKERFSAEFPKEGPSILRIQQVVRGDSAAYFCASSRDRTTSTEAFFGQGTRLTVV.